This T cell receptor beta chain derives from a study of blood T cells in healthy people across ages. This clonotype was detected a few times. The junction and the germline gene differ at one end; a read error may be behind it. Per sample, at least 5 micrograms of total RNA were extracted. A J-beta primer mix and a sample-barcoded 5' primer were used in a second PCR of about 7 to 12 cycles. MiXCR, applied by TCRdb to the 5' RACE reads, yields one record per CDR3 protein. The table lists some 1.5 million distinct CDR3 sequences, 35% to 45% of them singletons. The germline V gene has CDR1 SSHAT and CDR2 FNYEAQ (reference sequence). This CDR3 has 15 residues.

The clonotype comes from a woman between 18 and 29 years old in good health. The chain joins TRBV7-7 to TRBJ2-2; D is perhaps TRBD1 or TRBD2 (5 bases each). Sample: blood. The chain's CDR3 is CASSLASGGSGELFF. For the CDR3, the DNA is TGTGCTAGCAGCTTAGCCAGTGGGGGATCGGGGGAGCTGTTTTTT.